Listed below are T cell receptor beta chains from one sample, sequenced in a study of control samples from healthy donors and cancer patients. Only in-frame clones appear in the TCRdb table, and some are missing; sequencing was by immunoSEQ multiplex PCR. The table lists some 130,000 clones, less than 90% of them singletons, with around 8.2% in the top ten. Specimen: blood. The receptor set was obtained from a woman in her twenties or thirties in good health. CDR3s include the opening cysteine and the closing phenylalanine or tryptophan. A D gene is named only where the DNA matches it firmly. Clone size is shown for a subset of rows, as once, few, many or a class of expanded clone.

>TRBJ2-2|-|-|TRBV19
TGTGCCAGTAGTGTTACGGGGACCGGGGAGCTGTTTTTT
CASSVTGTGELFF
>TRBJ1-3|-|TRBD1|TRBV6-2/TRBV6-3
TGTGCCAGCAGTTACTCCATCGGGGACAGGGGCTCTGGAAACACCATATATTTT
CASSYSIGDRGSGNTIYF
>TRBJ2-7|-|-|TRBV4-2
TGTGCCAGCAGCCGACGGGCAGAAGAGGGATCCGAGCAGTACTTC
CASSRRAEEGSEQYF
>TRBJ1-4|-|-|TRBV11-2
TGTGCCAGCAGCTACGGCAGGGGTGCTAATGAAAAACTGTTTTTT
CASSYGRGANEKLFF
>TRBJ1-6|-|-|TRBV5-6
TGTGCCAGCAGCTATGGTCGGGGAAGTTCACCCCTCCACTTT
CASSYGRGSSPLHF
>TRBJ1-2|-|-|TRBV4-2
TGTGCCAGCAGCCAAGACTTGGAGGGGAATACCTATGGCTACACCTTC
CASSQDLEGNTYGYTF
>TRBJ1-5|-|TRBD1|TRBV15
TGTGCCACCGGACGTCAGGGGGGTCCCCAGCATTTT
CATGRQGGPQHF
>TRBJ2-2|-|TRBD1|TRBV7-8
TGTGCCAGCAGCTTAGCTCCTCCAGACAGGGGGACCGGGGAGCTGTTTTTT
CASSLAPPDRGTGELFF
>TRBJ2-1|once|TRBD2|TRBV10-1
TGCGCCAGCAGTACCGGGACTAGCGGCAATGAGCAGTTCTTC
CASSTGTSGNEQFF
>TRBJ2-5|-|-|TRBV11-1
TGTGCCAGCAGCTCAGAACAGGGTGGTCGAATGGAGACCCAGTACTTC
CASSSEQGGRMETQYF
>TRBJ2-5|-|-|TRBV5-4
TGTGCCAGCAGATCGGGACCTGGAGAGACCCAGTACTTC
CASRSGPGETQYF
>TRBJ2-7|-|TRBD2|TRBV15
TGTGCCACCAGCGGGACTAGCGACTACGAGCAGTACTTC
CATSGTSDYEQYF
>TRBJ1-1|-|-|TRBV7-2
TGTGCCAGCAGCTTAGTGGCTTACACTGAAGCTTTCTTT
CASSLVAYTEAFF
>TRBJ1-1|-|-|TRBV5-1
TGCGCCACCTCACAGGGTGACACTGAAGCTTTCTTT
CATSQGDTEAFF
>TRBJ1-6|-|-|TRBV28
TGTGCCAGCAGGTCTCCCGCAAGCCGCTTCGGATCACCCCTCCACTTT
CASRSPASRFGSPLHF
>TRBJ2-7|-|-|TRBV21-1
TGTGCCAGCAGCGAATCGACAGGGAACTCCTACGAGCAGTACTTC
CASSESTGNSYEQYF
>TRBJ2-7|-|-|TRBV6-1
TGTGCCAGCAGTGATTTCCGCGAGCAGTACTTC
CASSDFREQYF
>TRBJ2-5|-|TRBD1|TRBV3-1/TRBV3-2
TGTGCCAGCAGCCAAGATCTAGGGGGCAACCAAGAGACCCAGTACTTC
CASSQDLGGNQETQYF
>TRBJ1-6|-|-|TRBV29-1
TGCAGCGTCTCTAAAGACGGGGGCTCACCCCTCCACTTT
CSVSKDGGSPLHF
>TRBJ1-1|-|-|TRBV6-5
TGTGCCAGCAGGATGACGGGAATGAACACTGAAGCTTTCTTT
CASRMTGMNTEAFF
>TRBJ1-1|-|-|TRBV2
TGTGCCAGCAGTCAAACAGGGAACCAAGCTTTCTTT
CASSQTGNQAFF
>TRBJ1-2|few|-|TRBV30
TGTGCCTGGCGACGTGGGGTAACAACTTATGGCTACACCTTC
CAWRRGVTTYGYTF
>TRBJ2-3|-|TRBD2|TRBV5-5
TGTGCCAGCAGCTTAGCTAGCGGGTACACAGATACGCAGTATTTT
CASSLASGYTDTQYF
>TRBJ1-4|-|-|TRBV18
TGTGCCAGCTCACCACCGGTTCGAGGGTCCACGTATGAAAAACTGTTTTTT
CASSPPVRGSTYEKLFF
>TRBJ1-3|-|-|TRBV19
TGTGCCACCGAAGAACAGGGATTTGGAAACACCATATATTTT
CATEEQGFGNTIYF
>TRBJ1-5|many|-|TRBV5-1
TGCGCCAGCAGCTTGCAGGGTTTGGGAAGCAATCAGCCCCAGCATTTT
CASSLQGLGSNQPQHF
>TRBJ1-2|-|-|TRBV6-5
TGTGCCAGCAGTTACCGGACAGTGGTGGGCTATGGCTACACCTTC
CASSYRTVVGYGYTF
>TRBJ1-6|-|-|TRBV30
TGTGCCTGGAGTGCTCAGGGAGATTCACCCCTCCACTTT
CAWSAQGDSPLHF
>TRBJ1-5|-|-|TRBV30
TGTGCCTGGAGTGTAGAGGGGGAGCAGCCCCAGCATTTT
CAWSVEGEQPQHF
>TRBJ1-2|-|TRBD1|TRBV27
TGTGCCAGCAGTCTTGACAGGGGCAGCTACACCTTC
CASSLDRGSYTF
>TRBJ2-1|-|-|TRBV24-1
TGTGCCACCAGTGATTTTGCGGGGTCCTACAATGAGCAGTTCTTC
CATSDFAGSYNEQFF
>TRBJ2-3|many|TRBD2|TRBV7-2
TGTGCCAGCAGCTTATCGGGAGGCCGAGCAGATACGCAGTATTTT
CASSLSGGRADTQYF
>TRBJ2-7|-|-|TRBV30
TGTGCCTGGGGAGGTTATAACTACGAGCAGTACTTC
CAWGGYNYEQYF
>TRBJ2-1|-|-|TRBV14
TGTGCCAGCAGCCAGGTGACAGGCTTCAATGAGCAGTTCTTC
CASSQVTGFNEQFF
>TRBJ1-2|-|-|TRBV2
TGTGCCAGCAGTGAATGGGGCCCGGACTATGGCTACACCTTC
CASSEWGPDYGYTF
>TRBJ2-7|-|TRBD2|TRBV28
TGTGCCAGCAGTGGGACTAGCGGGAGATCCTGGAGGGGGTCCTACGAGCAGTACTTC
CASSGTSGRSWRGSYEQYF
>TRBJ1-1|-|TRBD1|TRBV19
TGTGCCAGTGATTTAGGGGGCCGGGACACTGAAGCTTTCTTT
CASDLGGRDTEAFF
>TRBJ2-2|-|-|TRBV3-1/TRBV3-2
TGTGCCAGCAGCCAACTGGGTGGGACGAACACCGGGGAGCTGTTTTTT
CASSQLGGTNTGELFF
>TRBJ2-1|-|-|TRBV5-1
TGCGCCAGCAGCTGGACGGATAGCTCCTACAATGAGCAGTTCTTC
CASSWTDSSYNEQFF
>TRBJ2-1|once|-|TRBV5-6
TGTGCCAGCAGCTACCGGGAGTACAATGAGCAGTTCTTC
CASSYREYNEQFF
>TRBJ2-5|-|TRBD1|TRBV19
TGTGCCAGTAGTATTATGACAGGGACAGAGACCCAGTACTTC
CASSIMTGTETQYF
>TRBJ1-5|-|-|TRBV2
TGTGCCAGCCAGGGGACTCAGAATAGCAATCAGCCCCAGCATTTT
CASQGTQNSNQPQHF
>TRBJ2-4|-|-|TRBV28
TGTGCCAGCAGTTTTGCCACCACGGATATTCAGTACTTC
CASSFATTDIQYF
>TRBJ2-7|few|TRBD1|TRBV11-1
TGTGCCAGCAGCTTAGGGACAGGGCCCTTGCGCGAGCAGTACTTC
CASSLGTGPLREQYF
>TRBJ2-5|once|TRBD2|TRBV2
TGTGCCAGCAGTGAAGCAGCGGGATACCAAGAGACCCAGTACTTC
CASSEAAGYQETQYF
>TRBJ1-6|-|TRBD1|TRBV7-8
TGTGCCAGCAGCGGAGACAGGGATAATTCACCCCTCCACTTT
CASSGDRDNSPLHF
>TRBJ2-1|-|-|TRBV4-2
TGTGCCAGCAGCCAAGATCATGGTTCTTACTACAATGAGCAGTTCTTC
CASSQDHGSYYNEQFF
>TRBJ2-2|-|-|TRBV27
TGTGCCAGCAGGCCGGGTCACTACACCGGGGAGCTGTTTTTT
CASRPGHYTGELFF
>TRBJ2-7|-|TRBD1|TRBV13
TGTGCCAGCAGCCCTCCGCAGGGGACAGGCTCCTACGAGCAGTACTTC
CASSPPQGTGSYEQYF
>TRBJ1-4|-|-|TRBV28
TGTGCCAGCAGTACACCGGGACGGGGGTTTAATGAAAAACTGTTTTTT
CASSTPGRGFNEKLFF
>TRBJ1-5|-|-|TRBV19
TGTGCCACCTCGGGTCAAGGAGGAGGGCCCCAGCATTTT
CATSGQGGGPQHF
>TRBJ2-3|-|-|TRBV2
TGTGCCAGCAAGTACAGCACAGATACGCAGTATTTT
CASKYSTDTQYF
>TRBJ1-1|-|-|TRBV7-2
TGTGCCAGCAGCCTACAGCCGAACACTGAAGCTTTCTTT
CASSLQPNTEAFF